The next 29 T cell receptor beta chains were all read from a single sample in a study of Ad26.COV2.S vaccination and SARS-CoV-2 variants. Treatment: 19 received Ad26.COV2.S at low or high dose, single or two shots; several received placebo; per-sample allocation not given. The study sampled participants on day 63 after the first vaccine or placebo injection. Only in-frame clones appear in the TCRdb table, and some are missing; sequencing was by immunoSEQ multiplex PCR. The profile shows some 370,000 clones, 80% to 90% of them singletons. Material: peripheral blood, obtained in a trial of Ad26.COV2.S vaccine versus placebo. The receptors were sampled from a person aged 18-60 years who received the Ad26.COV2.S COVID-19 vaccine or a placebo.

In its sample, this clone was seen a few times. CDR3: CSASDGPNQPQHF. CDR3 nucleotide sequence: TGCAGTGCTAGTGACGGCCCAAATCAGCCCCAGCATTTT. The rearrangement uses TRBV20-1 and TRBJ1-5, with D unclear. The CDR3 sequence is 13 residues long. V was cut by 3 bases and J by 4 bases, with 10 bases left in between. Germline-derived CDR1 and CDR2 are DFQATT and SNEGSKA (reference sequence).

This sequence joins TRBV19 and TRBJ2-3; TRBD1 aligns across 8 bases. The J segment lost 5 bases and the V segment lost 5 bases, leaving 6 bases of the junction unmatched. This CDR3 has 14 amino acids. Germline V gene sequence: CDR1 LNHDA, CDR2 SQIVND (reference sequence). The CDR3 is CASSGQGAGDTQYF. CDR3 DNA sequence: TGTGCCAGTAGTGGGCAGGGGGCAGGAGATACGCAGTATTTT.

For the CDR3, the DNA is TGTGCCAGCTCACCAACCGGGAACAGGGGACTCAATGAGCAGTTCTTC. Translated: CASSPTGNRGLNEQFF. V gene TRBV18 combines with J gene TRBJ2-1, with D perhaps TRBD1 (7 bases). The V end was cut by 2 bases, the J end by 6 bases, with 17 bases between. This CDR3 is built from 16 residues. Germline CDR1 KGHSH, CDR2 LQKENI.

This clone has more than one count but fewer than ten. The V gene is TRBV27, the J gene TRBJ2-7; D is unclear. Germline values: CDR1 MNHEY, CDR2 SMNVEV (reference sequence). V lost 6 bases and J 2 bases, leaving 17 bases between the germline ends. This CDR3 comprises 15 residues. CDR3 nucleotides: TGTGCCAGCAGCTTGCAAGTAGGGCCCCCCTACGAGCAGTACTTC. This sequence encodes CASSLQVGPPYEQYF.

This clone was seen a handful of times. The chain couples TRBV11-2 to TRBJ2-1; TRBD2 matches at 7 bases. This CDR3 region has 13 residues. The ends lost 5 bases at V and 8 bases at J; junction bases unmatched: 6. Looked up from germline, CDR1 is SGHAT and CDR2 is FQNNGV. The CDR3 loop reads CASSLTSWHEQFF. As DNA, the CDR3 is TGTGCCAGCAGCCTGACTAGCTGGCATGAGCAGTTCTTC.

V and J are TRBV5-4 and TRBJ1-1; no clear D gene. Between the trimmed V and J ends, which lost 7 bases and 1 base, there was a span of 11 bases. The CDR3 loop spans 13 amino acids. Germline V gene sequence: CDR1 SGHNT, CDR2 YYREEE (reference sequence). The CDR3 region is CASFGFRNTEAFF. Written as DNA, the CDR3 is TGTGCCAGCTTCGGGTTTCGGAACACTGAAGCTTTCTTT.

The CDR3 loop is CASSKWTGYYGYTF. The CDR3 nucleotides are TGCGCCAGCAGCAAGTGGACAGGGTACTATGGCTACACCTTC. The genes are TRBV5-1 and TRBJ1-2, with TRBD1 matching 8 bases. Germline CDR1 reads SGHRS; CDR2 reads YFSETQ. The CDR3 runs 14 residues. V was pared by 4 bases and J by 3 bases, with 5 bases of the junction left unmatched. Supplemented by reference TRBV5-1 and TRBJ1-2, the full variable domain reads KAGVTQTPRYLIKTRGQQVTLSCSPISGHRSVSWYQQTPGQGLQFLFEYFSETQRNKGNFPGRFSGRQFSNSRSEMNVSTLELGDSALYLCASSKWTGYYGYTFGSGTRLTVV.

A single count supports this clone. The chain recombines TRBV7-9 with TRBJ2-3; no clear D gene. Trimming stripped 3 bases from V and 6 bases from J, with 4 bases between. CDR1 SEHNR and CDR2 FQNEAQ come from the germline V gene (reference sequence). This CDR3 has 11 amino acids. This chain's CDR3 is CASSFSDTQYF. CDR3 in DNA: TGTGCCAGCAGCTTTTCGGATACGCAGTATTTT. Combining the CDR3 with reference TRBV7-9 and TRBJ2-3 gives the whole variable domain DTGVSQNPRHKITKRGQNVTFRCDPISEHNRLYWYRQTLGQGPEFLTYFQNEAQLEKSRLLSDRFSAERPKGSFSTLEIQRTEQGDSAMYLCASSFSDTQYFGPGTRLTVL.

CDR3 sequence (DNA): TGTGCCAGCAGTTACAGTTCCTACGAGCAGTACTTC. It encodes CASSYSSYEQYF. The chain links TRBV6-5 to TRBJ2-7; unclear D gene. V was pared by 2 bases and J by 1 base, with 3 bases between. CDR3 length equals 12 residues. From germline, CDR1 is MNHEY and CDR2 SVGAGI.

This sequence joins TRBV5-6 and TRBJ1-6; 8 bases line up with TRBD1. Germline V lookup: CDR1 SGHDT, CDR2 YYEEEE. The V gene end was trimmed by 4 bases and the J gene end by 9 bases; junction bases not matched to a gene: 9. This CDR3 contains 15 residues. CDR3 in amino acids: CASSPPHRGASPLHF. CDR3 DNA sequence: TGTGCCAGCAGCCCCCCGCACAGGGGGGCTTCACCCCTCCACTTT.

This CDR3 is CASSTLAGGQGEQFF. CDR3 bases: TGTGCCAGCAGCACACTAGCGGGGGGCCAGGGGGAGCAGTTCTTC. The V and J genes are TRBV5-5 and TRBJ2-1; 12 bases line up with TRBD2. In germline, CDR1 is SGHKS, CDR2 YYEKEE (reference sequence). V trimming: 4 bases; J trimming: 10 bases; junction bases outside the gene matches: 9. The CDR3 contains 15 residues.

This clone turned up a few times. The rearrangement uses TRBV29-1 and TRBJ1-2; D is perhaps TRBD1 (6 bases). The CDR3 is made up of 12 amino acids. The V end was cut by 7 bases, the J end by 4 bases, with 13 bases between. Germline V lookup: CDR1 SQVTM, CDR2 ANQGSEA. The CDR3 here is CSALGGAYGYTF. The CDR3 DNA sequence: TGCAGCGCCCTGGGGGGGGCCTATGGCTACACCTTC.

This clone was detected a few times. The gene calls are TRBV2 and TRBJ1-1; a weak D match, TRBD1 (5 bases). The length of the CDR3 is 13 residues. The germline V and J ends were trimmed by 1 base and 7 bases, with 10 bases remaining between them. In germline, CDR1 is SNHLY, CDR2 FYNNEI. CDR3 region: CASSEVGAGEAFF. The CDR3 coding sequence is TGTGCCAGCAGTGAAGTAGGGGCAGGTGAAGCTTTCTTT.

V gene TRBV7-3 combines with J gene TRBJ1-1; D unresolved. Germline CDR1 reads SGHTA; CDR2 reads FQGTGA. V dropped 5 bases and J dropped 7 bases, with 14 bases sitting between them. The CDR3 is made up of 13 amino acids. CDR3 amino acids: CASSLVRSGEAFF. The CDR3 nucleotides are TGTGCCAGCAGCCTAGTCCGGTCGGGTGAAGCTTTCTTT.

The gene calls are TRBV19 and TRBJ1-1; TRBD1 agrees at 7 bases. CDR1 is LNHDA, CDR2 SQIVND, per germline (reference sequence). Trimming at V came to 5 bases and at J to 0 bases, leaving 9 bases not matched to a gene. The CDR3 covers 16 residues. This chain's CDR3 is CASSPRDSQMNTEAFF. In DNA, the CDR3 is TGTGCCAGTAGTCCCCGGGACAGCCAAATGAACACTGAAGCTTTCTTT.

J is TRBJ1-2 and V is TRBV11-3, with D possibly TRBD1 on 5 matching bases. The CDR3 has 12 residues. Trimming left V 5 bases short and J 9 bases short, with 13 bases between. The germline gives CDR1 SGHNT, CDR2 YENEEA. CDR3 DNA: TGTGCCAGCAGCCCACTGGGGGGGAGCTACACCTTC. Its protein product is CASSPLGGSYTF.

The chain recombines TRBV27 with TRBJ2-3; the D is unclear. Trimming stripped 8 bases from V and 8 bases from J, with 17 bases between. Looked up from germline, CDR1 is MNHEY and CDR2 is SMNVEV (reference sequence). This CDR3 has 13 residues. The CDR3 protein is CASGWSPRGTQYF. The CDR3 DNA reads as TGTGCCAGCGGGTGGTCGCCACGAGGTACGCAGTATTTT.

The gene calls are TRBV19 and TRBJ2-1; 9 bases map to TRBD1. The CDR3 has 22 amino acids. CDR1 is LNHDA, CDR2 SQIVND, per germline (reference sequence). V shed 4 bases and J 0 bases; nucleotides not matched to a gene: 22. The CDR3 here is CASSRSGTGLGSGPSSYNEQFF. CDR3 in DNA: TGTGCCAGTAGTAGATCGGGGACAGGGTTGGGCAGCGGCCCGAGCTCCTACAATGAGCAGTTCTTC.

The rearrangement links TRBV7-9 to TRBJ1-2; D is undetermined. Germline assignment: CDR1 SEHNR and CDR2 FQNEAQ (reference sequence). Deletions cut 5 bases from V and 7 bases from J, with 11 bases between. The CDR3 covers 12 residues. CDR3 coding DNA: TGTGCCAGCAGCCAGAGGGCTCGTGGCTACACCTTC. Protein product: CASSQRARGYTF.

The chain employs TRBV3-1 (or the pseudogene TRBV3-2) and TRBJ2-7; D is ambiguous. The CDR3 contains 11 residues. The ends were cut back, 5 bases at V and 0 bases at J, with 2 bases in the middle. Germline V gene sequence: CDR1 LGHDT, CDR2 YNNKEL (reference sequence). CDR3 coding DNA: TGTGCCAGCAGCTCCTCCTACGAGCAGTACTTC. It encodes CASSSSYEQYF.

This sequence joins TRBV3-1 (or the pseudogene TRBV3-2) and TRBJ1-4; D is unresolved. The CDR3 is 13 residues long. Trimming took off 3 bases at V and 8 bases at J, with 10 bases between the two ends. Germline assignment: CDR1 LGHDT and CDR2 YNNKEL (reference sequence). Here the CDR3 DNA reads TGTGCCAGCAGCCAGAGAGGAGAGGAAAAACTGTTTTTT. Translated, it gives CASSQRGEEKLFF.

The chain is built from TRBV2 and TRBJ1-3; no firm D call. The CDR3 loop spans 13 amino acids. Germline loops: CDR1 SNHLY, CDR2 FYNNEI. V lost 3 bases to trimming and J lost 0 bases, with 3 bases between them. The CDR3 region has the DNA TGTGCCAGCAGTGATTACTCTGGAAACACCATATATTTT. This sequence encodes CASSDYSGNTIYF.

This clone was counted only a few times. The CDR3 reads CASGKEVGTEAFF. The CDR3 DNA follows: TGTGCTAGTGGTAAAGAGGTTGGCACTGAAGCTTTCTTT. V and J are TRBV12-5 and TRBJ1-1; D is undetermined. V dropped 5 bases and J dropped 4 bases, with 11 bases sitting between them. Germline V gene data show CDR1 as LGHNT and CDR2 as FRNRAP. The CDR3 totals 13 residues.

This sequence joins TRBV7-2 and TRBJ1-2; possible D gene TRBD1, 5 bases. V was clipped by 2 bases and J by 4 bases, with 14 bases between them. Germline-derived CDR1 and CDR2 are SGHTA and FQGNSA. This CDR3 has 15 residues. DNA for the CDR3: TGTGCCAGCAGCTTAAACATCAGGGACTTCTATGGCTACACCTTC. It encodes CASSLNIRDFYGYTF.

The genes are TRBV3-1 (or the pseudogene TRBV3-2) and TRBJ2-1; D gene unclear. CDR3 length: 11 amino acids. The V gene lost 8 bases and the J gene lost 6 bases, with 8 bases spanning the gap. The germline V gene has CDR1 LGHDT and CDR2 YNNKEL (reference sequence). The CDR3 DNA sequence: TGTGCCAGCCGTTGGGGCAATGAGCAGTTCTTC. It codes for CASRWGNEQFF.

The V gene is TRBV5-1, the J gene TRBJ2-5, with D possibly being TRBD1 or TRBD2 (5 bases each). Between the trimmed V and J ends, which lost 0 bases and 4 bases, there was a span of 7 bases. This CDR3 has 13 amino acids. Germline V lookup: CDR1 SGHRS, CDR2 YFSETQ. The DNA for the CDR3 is TGCGCCAGCAGCTTGGCGGGGCGAGAGACCCAGTACTTC. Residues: CASSLAGRETQYF.

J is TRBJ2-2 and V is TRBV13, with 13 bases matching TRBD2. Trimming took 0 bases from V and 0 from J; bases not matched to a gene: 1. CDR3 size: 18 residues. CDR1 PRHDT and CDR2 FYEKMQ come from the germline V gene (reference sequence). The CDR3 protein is CASSLGLAGGANTGELFF. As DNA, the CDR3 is TGTGCCAGCAGCTTAGGACTAGCGGGAGGGGCGAACACCGGGGAGCTGTTTTTT.

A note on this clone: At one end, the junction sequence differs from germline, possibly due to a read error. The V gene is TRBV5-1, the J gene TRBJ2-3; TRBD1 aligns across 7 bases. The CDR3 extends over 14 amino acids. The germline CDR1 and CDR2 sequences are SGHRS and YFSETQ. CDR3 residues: CASSLASGGDTQYF. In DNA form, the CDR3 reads TGCGCCAGCAGTTTGGCATCAGGGGGTGATACGCAGTATTTT.

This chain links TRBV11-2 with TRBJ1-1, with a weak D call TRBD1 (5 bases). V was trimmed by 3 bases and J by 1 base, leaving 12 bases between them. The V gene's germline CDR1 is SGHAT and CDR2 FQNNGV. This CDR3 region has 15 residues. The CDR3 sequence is CASSLGLIRNTEAFF. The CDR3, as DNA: TGTGCCAGCAGCTTGGGACTTATCAGGAACACTGAAGCTTTCTTT.